The present TCR beta chain was sequenced within a study of Ad26.COV2.S vaccination and SARS-CoV-2 variants. Study-level information: The Ad26.COV2.S arm of the COV1001 trial was where the donor was placed.

Here immunoSEQ multiplex PCR was the method, and the copy in TCRdb shows in-frame clones only, minus some. The table shows about 400,000 clones, with 70% to 90% occurring only once. Stated treatment: some 20 received Ad26.COV2.S at low or high dose, single or two shots; a few received placebo; per-sample allocation not given. Day 63 after the first vaccine or placebo injection was the time point for sampling. Germline values: CDR1 SGHTA, CDR2 FQGNSA. The CDR3 is made up of 16 amino acids. Trimming removed 2 bases from V and 0 bases from J; junction bases left unmatched: 1. The rearrangement links TRBV7-2 to TRBJ2-2, with TRBD2 matching 9 bases. The receptor comes from a person between 18 and 65 years old who received the Ad26.COV2.S COVID-19 vaccine or a placebo. The starting material was peripheral blood, obtained in a trial of Ad26.COV2.S vaccine versus placebo. CDR3 residues: CASSLTSGSNTGELFF. The CDR3 coding sequence is TGTGCCAGCAGCTTAACTAGCGGGTCGAACACCGGGGAGCTGTTTTTT.